The clone carrying this TCR beta chain was found many times. The CDR3 covers 13 residues. V dropped 8 bases and J dropped 3 bases, with 13 bases sitting between them. Via MiXCR, TCRdb re-called the 5' RACE reads, giving one row per CDR3 protein. The top ten clones hold over 2.5% of a sample with roughly 120,000 distinct CDR3 sequences, approximately 7.1% of them seen once. These data are taken from a study of T cells after yellow fever vaccination. The receptor was derived from a man younger than 35 who received the YFV17D yellow fever vaccine. This chain uses TRBV12-3 or TRBV12-4 with TRBJ1-1, with D hard to call. The input for sequencing was CD4+ T cells sorted from PBMCs, taken 35 to 50 days after the first yellow fever vaccination. This chain's CDR3 is CASGVAEHTEAFF. DNA of the CDR3: TGTGCCAGCGGGGTGGCAGAGCACACTGAAGCTTTCTTT.